Each of the 10 T cell receptor beta chains below was sequenced from the same sample in a study of blood T cell repertoires in COVID-19. Clones were sequenced by immunoSEQ multiplex PCR, and TCRdb holds only the in-frame ones, with some missing. The profile shows 130,000 to 150,000 clones, approximately 86% of them singletons. Sequenced: peripheral blood. Receptors were obtained from a woman aged 45-60 years with acute or convalescent COVID-19.

The V gene is TRBV29-1, the J gene TRBJ1-2, with 7 bases matching TRBD1. V was clipped by 1 base and J by 3 bases; unmatched bases: 2. CDR1 is SQVTM and CDR2 is ANQGSEA in the germline V gene. The CDR3 has 13 residues. CDR3 in amino acids: CSVEVGTDYGYTF. CDR3 DNA: TGCAGCGTTGAAGTCGGGACAGACTATGGCTACACCTTC.

The V gene is TRBV12-5, the J gene TRBJ1-3; D unresolved. The germline CDR1 and CDR2 sequences are LGHNT and FRNRAP. V lost 6 bases and J lost 0, with 6 bases in between. The CDR3 covers 13 residues. CDR3 sequence: CASGRDSGNTIYF. The CDR3 DNA sequence: TGTGCTAGTGGGAGGGACTCTGGAAACACCATATATTTT.

The V call is TRBV7-9, the J call TRBJ1-2; TRBD1 is a possible D gene (6 bases). Between the trimmed V and J ends, which lost 5 bases and 4 bases, there was a span of 14 bases. CDR1 SEHNR and CDR2 FQNEAQ come from the germline V gene (reference sequence). The CDR3 runs 14 residues. CDR3 coding DNA: TGTGCCAGCAGCCTCCAGACAGGATCCTATGGCTACACCTTC. Translation gives CASSLQTGSYGYTF. Filled out from reference TRBV7-9 and TRBJ1-2, the complete variable domain reads DTGVSQNPRHKITKRGQNVTFRCDPISEHNRLYWYRQTLGQGPEFLTYFQNEAQLEKSRLLSDRFSAERPKGSFSTLEIQRTEQGDSAMYLCASSLQTGSYGYTFGSGTRLTVV.

The chain has TRBV7-3 and TRBJ2-2; 8 bases are shared with TRBD2. The CDR3 has 19 amino acids. Germline loops: CDR1 SGHTA, CDR2 FQGTGA. Germline trimming cut 3 bases from V and 4 bases from J; bases unmatched to any gene: 16. CDR3 region: CASSFYALGVGGVTGELFF. In nucleotides, the CDR3 is TGTGCCAGCAGCTTTTACGCCCTTGGTGTCGGGGGGGTCACCGGGGAGCTGTTTTTT. Complete variable domain (other parts from reference TRBV7-3 and TRBJ2-2): GAGVSQTPSNKVTEKGKYVELRCDPISGHTALYWYRQSLGQGPEFLIYFQGTGAADDSGLPNDRFFAVRPEGSVSTLKIQRTERGDSAVYLCASSFYALGVGGVTGELFFGEGSRLTVL.

The chain couples TRBV7-7 to TRBJ2-1; TRBD2 matches at 8 bases. Per the germline V gene, CDR1 is SSHAT and CDR2 is FNYEAQ (reference sequence). The ends lost 2 bases at V and 7 bases at J; junction bases unmatched: 7. The CDR3 length is 15 residues. The CDR3 loop reads CASSLTSGPSNEQFF. DNA of the CDR3: TGTGCCAGCAGCTTAACTAGCGGTCCTTCGAATGAGCAGTTCTTC.

The chain has TRBV7-8 and TRBJ1-1, with TRBD1 matching 7 bases. Germline loops: CDR1 SGHVS, CDR2 FQNEAQ. CDR3 length: 15 residues. Unmatched junction bases numbered 4, after V lost 3 bases and J lost 0 bases. The DNA for the CDR3 is TGTGCCAGCAGCTTCTGGACAGGTCTGAACACTGAAGCTTTCTTT. It specifies CASSFWTGLNTEAFF.

The CDR3 sequence is CASSLLGQGNEKLFF. CDR3 bases: TGCGCCAGCAGCTTGTTGGGACAGGGAAATGAAAAACTGTTTTTT. The chain is built from TRBV5-1 and TRBJ1-4, with 9 bases lining up with TRBD1. The CDR3 sequence is 15 residues long. V shed 1 base, J shed 5 bases, and the junction held 3 bases outside the gene matches. Per the germline V gene, CDR1 is SGHRS and CDR2 is YFSETQ.

This CDR3 reads CASSNNRETAPLHF. In DNA form, the CDR3 reads TGTGCCAGCTCGAACAACAGGGAGACGGCACCCCTCCACTTT. The V gene is TRBV2, the J gene TRBJ1-6, with D possibly TRBD1 on 6 matching bases. Trimming left V 8 bases short and J 11 bases short, with 19 bases between. CDR3 length: 14 residues. Per the germline V gene, CDR1 is SNHLY and CDR2 is FYNNEI.

The CDR3 nucleotides are TGTGCCAGCAGAGCTAGCCCAAGCTCCTACAATGAGCAGTTCTTC. Amino acid sequence: CASRASPSSYNEQFF. The chain employs TRBV28 and TRBJ2-1, with D maybe TRBD2 (5 bases). Deletions cut 6 bases from V and 0 bases from J, with 12 bases between. CDR1 and CDR2 from the germline V gene are MDHEN and SYDVKM. The length of the CDR3 is 15 residues.

This chain links TRBV7-9 with TRBJ2-7; D is ambiguous. CDR3 length equals 13 residues. Germline V CDR1 and CDR2: SEHNR, FQNEAQ (reference sequence). V shed 5 bases and J shed 1 base, with 9 bases lying between them. The CDR3 nucleotides read TGTGCCAGCAGCATCCCCCAGTCCTACGAGCAGTACTTC. The encoded protein is CASSIPQSYEQYF.